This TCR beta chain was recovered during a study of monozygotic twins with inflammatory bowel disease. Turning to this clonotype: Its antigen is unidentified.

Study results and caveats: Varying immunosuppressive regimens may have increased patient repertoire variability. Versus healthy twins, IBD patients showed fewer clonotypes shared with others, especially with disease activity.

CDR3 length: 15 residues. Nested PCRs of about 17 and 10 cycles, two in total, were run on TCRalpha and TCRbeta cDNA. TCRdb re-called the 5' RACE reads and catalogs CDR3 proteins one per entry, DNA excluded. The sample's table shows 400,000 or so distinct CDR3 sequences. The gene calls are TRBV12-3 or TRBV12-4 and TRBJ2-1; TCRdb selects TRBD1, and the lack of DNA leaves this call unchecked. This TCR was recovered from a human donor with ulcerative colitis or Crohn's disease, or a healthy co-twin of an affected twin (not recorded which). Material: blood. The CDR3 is CASSWGEGAYNEQFF.